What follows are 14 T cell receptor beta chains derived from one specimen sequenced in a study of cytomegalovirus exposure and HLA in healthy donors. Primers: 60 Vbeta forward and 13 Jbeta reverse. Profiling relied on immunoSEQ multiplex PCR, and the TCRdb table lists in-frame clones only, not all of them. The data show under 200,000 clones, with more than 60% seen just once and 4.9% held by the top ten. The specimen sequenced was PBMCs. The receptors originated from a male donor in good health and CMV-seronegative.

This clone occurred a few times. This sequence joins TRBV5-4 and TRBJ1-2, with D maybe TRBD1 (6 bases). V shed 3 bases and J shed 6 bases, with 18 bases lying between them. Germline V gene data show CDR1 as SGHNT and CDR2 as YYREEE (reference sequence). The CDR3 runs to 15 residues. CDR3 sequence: CASSYDRIPIDGYTF. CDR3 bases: TGTGCCAGCAGCTATGACAGGATACCAATTGATGGCTACACCTTC.

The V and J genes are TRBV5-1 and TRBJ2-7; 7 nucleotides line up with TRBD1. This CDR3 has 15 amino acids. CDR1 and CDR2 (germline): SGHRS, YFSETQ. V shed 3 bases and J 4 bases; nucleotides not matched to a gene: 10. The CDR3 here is CASSSPGTERYEQYF. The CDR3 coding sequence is TGCGCCAGCAGCTCCCCCGGGACAGAGAGATACGAGCAGTACTTC.

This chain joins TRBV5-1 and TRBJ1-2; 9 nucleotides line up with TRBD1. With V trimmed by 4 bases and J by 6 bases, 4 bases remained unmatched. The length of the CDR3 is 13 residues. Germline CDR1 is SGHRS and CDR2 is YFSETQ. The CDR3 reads CASSPGQGDGYTF. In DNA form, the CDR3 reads TGCGCCAGCAGCCCGGGACAGGGCGATGGCTACACCTTC. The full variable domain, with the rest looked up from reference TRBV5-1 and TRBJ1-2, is KAGVTQTPRYLIKTRGQQVTLSCSPISGHRSVSWYQQTPGQGLQFLFEYFSETQRNKGNFPGRFSGRQFSNSRSEMNVSTLELGDSALYLCASSPGQGDGYTFGSGTRLTVV.

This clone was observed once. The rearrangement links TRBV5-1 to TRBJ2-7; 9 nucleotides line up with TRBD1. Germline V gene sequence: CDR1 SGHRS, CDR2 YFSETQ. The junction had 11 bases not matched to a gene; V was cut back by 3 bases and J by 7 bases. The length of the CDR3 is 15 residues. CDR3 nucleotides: TGCGCCAGCAGCTGGGAACAGGGGGCTAAGGGGGAGCAGTACTTC. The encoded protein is CASSWEQGAKGEQYF.

CDR3 residues: CASSLEGEAYGYTF. CDR3 coding DNA: TGCGCCAGCAGCTTGGAAGGGGAGGCCTATGGCTACACCTTC. The chain recombines TRBV5-1 with TRBJ1-2, with a weak D call TRBD1 (5 bases). Germline values: CDR1 SGHRS, CDR2 YFSETQ. The ends were cut back, 0 bases at V and 4 bases at J, with 10 bases in the middle. The CDR3 is 14 amino acids.

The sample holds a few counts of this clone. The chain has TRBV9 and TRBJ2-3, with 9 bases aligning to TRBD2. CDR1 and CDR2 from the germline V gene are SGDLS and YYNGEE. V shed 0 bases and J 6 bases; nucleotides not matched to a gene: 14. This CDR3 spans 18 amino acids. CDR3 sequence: CASSVEDSSGDRRDTQYF. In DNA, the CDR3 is TGTGCCAGCAGCGTAGAGGATTCTAGCGGGGACCGGAGGGATACGCAGTATTTT.

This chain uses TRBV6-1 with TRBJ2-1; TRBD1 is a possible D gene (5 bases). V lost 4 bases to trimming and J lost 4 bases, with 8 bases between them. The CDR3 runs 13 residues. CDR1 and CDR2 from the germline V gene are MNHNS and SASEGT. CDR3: CASSGQSYNEQFF. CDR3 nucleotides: TGTGCCAGCAGTGGACAGAGTTACAATGAGCAGTTCTTC.

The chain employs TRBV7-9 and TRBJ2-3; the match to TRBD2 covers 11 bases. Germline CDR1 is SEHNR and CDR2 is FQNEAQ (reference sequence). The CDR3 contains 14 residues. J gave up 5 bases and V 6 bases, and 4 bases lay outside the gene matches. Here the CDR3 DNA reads TGTGCCAGCAGTAGCGGGAGGGTGGGAGATACGCAGTATTTT. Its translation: CASSSGRVGDTQYF.

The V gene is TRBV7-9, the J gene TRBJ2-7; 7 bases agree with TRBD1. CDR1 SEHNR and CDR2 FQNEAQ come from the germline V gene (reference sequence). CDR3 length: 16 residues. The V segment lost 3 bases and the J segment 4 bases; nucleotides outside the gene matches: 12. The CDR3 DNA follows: TGTGCCAGCAGCTTCCAGACAGGGAAGGCGCTTTACGAGCAGTACTTC. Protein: CASSFQTGKALYEQYF.

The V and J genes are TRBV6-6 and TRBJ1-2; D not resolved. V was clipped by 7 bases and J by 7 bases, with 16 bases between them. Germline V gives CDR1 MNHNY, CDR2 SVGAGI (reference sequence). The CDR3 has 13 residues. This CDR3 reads CASKENLVGGYTF. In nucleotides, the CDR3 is TGTGCCAGCAAGGAGAACCTCGTGGGTGGCTACACCTTC.

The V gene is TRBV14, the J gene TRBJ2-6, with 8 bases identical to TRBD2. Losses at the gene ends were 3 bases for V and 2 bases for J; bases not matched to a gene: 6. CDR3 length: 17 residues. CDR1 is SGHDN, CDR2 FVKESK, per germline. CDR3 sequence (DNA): TGTGCCAGCAGCCATCGTAGCGGGACAACTGGGGCCAACGTCCTGACTTTC. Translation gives CASSHRSGTTGANVLTF. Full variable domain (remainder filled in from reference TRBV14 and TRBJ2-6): EAGVTQFPSHSVIEKGQTVTLRCDPISGHDNLYWYRRVMGKEIKFLLHFVKESKQDESGMPNNRFLAERTGGTYSTLKVQPAELEDSGVYFCASSHRSGTTGANVLTFGAGSRLTVL.

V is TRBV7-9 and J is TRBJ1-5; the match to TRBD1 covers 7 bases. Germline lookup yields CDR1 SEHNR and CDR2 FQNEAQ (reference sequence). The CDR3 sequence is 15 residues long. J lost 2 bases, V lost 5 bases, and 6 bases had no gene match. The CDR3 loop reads CASSLQGEGNQPQHF. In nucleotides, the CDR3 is TGTGCCAGCAGCCTGCAGGGGGAGGGCAATCAGCCCCAGCATTTT.

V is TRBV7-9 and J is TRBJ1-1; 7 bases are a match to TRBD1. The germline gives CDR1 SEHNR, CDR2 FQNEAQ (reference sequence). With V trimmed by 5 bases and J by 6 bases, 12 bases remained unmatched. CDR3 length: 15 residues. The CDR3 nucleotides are TGTGCCAGCAGCGACAGGGACAAAGCCTGGCCTGAAGCTTTCTTT. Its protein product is CASSDRDKAWPEAFF. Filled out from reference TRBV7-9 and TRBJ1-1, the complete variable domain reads DTGVSQNPRHKITKRGQNVTFRCDPISEHNRLYWYRQTLGQGPEFLTYFQNEAQLEKSRLLSDRFSAERPKGSFSTLEIQRTEQGDSAMYLCASSDRDKAWPEAFFGQGTRLTVV.

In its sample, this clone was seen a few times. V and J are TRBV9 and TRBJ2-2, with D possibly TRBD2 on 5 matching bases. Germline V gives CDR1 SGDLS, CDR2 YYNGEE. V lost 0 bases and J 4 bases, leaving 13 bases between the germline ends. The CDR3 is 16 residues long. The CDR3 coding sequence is TGTGCCAGCAGCGTAGGAGGTAGCGTAGTCACCGGGGAGCTGTTTTTT. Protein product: CASSVGGSVVTGELFF. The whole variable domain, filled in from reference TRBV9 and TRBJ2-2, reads DSGVTQTPKHLITATGQRVTLRCSPRSGDLSVYWYQQSLDQGLQFLIQYYNGEERAKGNILERFSAQQFPDLHSELNLSSLELGDSALYFCASSVGGSVVTGELFFGEGSRLTVL.